The 8 T cell receptor beta chains below all came from one sample that was sequenced in a study of blood T cell repertoires in COVID-19. Sequencing used immunoSEQ multiplex PCR; TCRdb keeps in-frame clones, though not all of them. The sample lists 200,000 to 300,000 clones, 85% to 90% occurring once. Sample: PBMCs or T cells enriched from blood (not recorded which). The receptor set was obtained from a woman aged 30 to 39 with acute COVID-19.

V is TRBV10-1 and J is TRBJ2-1, with D possibly being TRBD2 (6 bases). V lost 8 bases and J 9 bases, leaving 17 bases between the germline ends. Germline assignment: CDR1 WNHNN and CDR2 SYGVQD (reference sequence). The CDR3 spans 13 residues. For the CDR3, the DNA is TGCGCCAGCTCGACGGCGCGGGGCGGTGAGCAGTTCTTC. This encodes CASSTARGGEQFF.

In its sample, this clone was seen once. The chain joins TRBV30 to TRBJ1-2; 8 bases agree with TRBD1. The junction had 4 bases not matched to a gene; V was cut back by 5 bases and J by 2 bases. This CDR3 comprises 13 residues. The V gene's germline CDR1 is GTSNPN and CDR2 SVGIG (reference sequence). The CDR3 DNA sequence: TGTGCCTGGTCGGGACAGGACAACTATGGCTACACCTTC. It codes for CAWSGQDNYGYTF.

The chain is built from TRBV9 and TRBJ1-2; D is possibly TRBD1 (6 bases). The germline CDR1 and CDR2 sequences are SGDLS and YYNGEE. This CDR3 contains 13 residues. V was pared by 2 bases and J by 4 bases, with 9 bases between. The CDR3 region has the DNA TGTGCCAGCAGCGTGCCAGGGGTCTATGGCTACACCTTC. Its protein is CASSVPGVYGYTF.

The chain links TRBV7-9 to TRBJ1-4; the D is unclear. The CDR3 length is 16 residues. In germline, CDR1 is SEHNR, CDR2 FQNEAQ (reference sequence). V was shortened by 5 bases and J by 0 bases, with 13 bases between the two germline ends. CDR3 nucleotides: TGTGCCAGCAGCGTCCGGGGAGTCGCAACTAATGAAAAACTGTTTTTT. Translating it yields CASSVRGVATNEKLFF. The complete variable domain, with remaining parts taken from reference TRBV7-9 and TRBJ1-4, reads DTGVSQNPRHKITKRGQNVTFRCDPISEHNRLYWYRQTLGQGPEFLTYFQNEAQLEKSRLLSDRFSAERPKGSFSTLEIQRTEQGDSAMYLCASSVRGVATNEKLFFGSGTQLSVL.

The J gene is TRBJ1-2, the V gene TRBV28; weak D call: TRBD1 (6 bases). V lost 3 bases and J 8 bases, leaving 10 bases between the germline ends. The CDR3 consists of 12 residues. Germline lookup yields CDR1 MDHEN and CDR2 SYDVKM. CDR3 loop: CASSFLQGGYTF. In DNA form, the CDR3 reads TGTGCCAGCAGTTTCCTCCAGGGGGGCTACACCTTC.

The chain couples TRBV7-2 to TRBJ2-5; D gene uncertain. V lost 5 bases, J lost 5 bases, and 6 bases lay in between. Germline V lookup: CDR1 SGHTA, CDR2 FQGNSA. There are 11 residues in the CDR3. The CDR3 loop reads CASSQRETQYF. CDR3 DNA sequence: TGTGCCAGCAGCCAACGGGAGACCCAGTACTTC.

This chain joins TRBV7-2 and TRBJ1-5; D unclear. V was clipped by 8 bases and J by 2 bases, with 16 bases between them. From germline, CDR1 is SGHTA and CDR2 FQGNSA. This CDR3 contains 15 residues. The CDR3 DNA follows: TGTGCCAGCGCCCTAGGATATAGAGGCAATCAGCCCCAGCATTTT. Its translation is CASALGYRGNQPQHF.

The V and J genes are TRBV14 and TRBJ2-7, with 9 bases aligning to TRBD1. Per germline, CDR1 SGHDN and CDR2 FVKESK. J lost 3 bases, V lost 0 bases, and 6 bases had no gene match. The CDR3 runs 16 residues. The CDR3 spells CASSQDLGTGSYEQYF. The DNA of the CDR3 is TGTGCCAGCAGCCAAGATTTAGGGACAGGGAGCTACGAGCAGTACTTC.